This is a list of T cell receptor beta chains from one sample in a study of T cell repertoires in cytomegalovirus infection. TCRdb analysed the reads with MiXCR anew, one entry per CDR3 protein. The repertoire consists of about 89,000 distinct CDR3 sequences, with 25% to 30% occurring once and the leading ten covering over 60%. Their antigens remain unidentified. The sequenced sample was CD8+ T cells from cultured PBMCs, obtained from culture after CMV antigen stimulation. The receptor set was obtained from a human donor in good health (CMV status not recorded). Some clones in this sample may be carry-over from other donors' samples. The CDR3 runs from the conserved cysteine through the conserved F or W. The D gene is left open where the match is weak. The size field is filled for only some rows; it gives once, few, many or a size class.

NA,15,TRBV9,TRBJ1-2,NA,TGTGCCAGCAGCGTAGGGGGGGAATTTGGGTATGGCTACACCTTC,CASSVGGEFGYGYTF
NA,15,TRBV4-2,TRBJ2-3,many,TGTGCCAGCAGCCAAGAGGAGGGGCGGGCAGATACGCAGTATTTT,CASSQEEGRADTQYF
TRBD1,15,TRBV4-1,TRBJ1-1,NA,TGCGCCAGCAGCCAAGTTTACGACAGGGCGACTGAAGCTTTCTTT,CASSQVYDRATEAFF
TRBD1,13,TRBV28,TRBJ1-5,NA,TGTGCCAGCCTCAGGACAGGGGATCAGCCCCAGCATTTT,CASLRTGDQPQHF
TRBD2,15,TRBV27,TRBJ2-7,few,TGTGCCAGCAGTTTATTTAGCGGGATGCCCTACGAGCAGTACTTC,CASSLFSGMPYEQYF
TRBD1,14,TRBV12-3/TRBV12-4,TRBJ2-5,NA,TGTGCCAGCAGTTCTCGACAGGGGGAAGAGACCCAGTACTTC,CASSSRQGEETQYF
NA,14,TRBV19,TRBJ1-1,NA,TGTGGCAGTAGTATGGTGGGGGCCGACACTGAAGCTTTCTTT,CGSSMVGADTEAFF
NA,13,TRBV7-9,TRBJ2-3,few,TGTGCCAGCAGTTTCCAAGGGGGAGATACGCAGTATTTT,CASSFQGGDTQYF
NA,16,TRBV19,TRBJ2-3,few,TGTGCCAGTAGTACCTCGTTGCGGCGCTACACAGATACGCAGTATTTT,CASSTSLRRYTDTQYF
NA,13,TRBV2,TRBJ2-7,NA,TGTGCCACCACTCGGAGCACCTCCTACGAGCAGTACTTC,CATTRSTSYEQYF
NA,17,TRBV28,TRBJ1-1,NA,TGTGCCAGCAGTTTACCTGGGGGTGCCTTCAGGAACACTGAAGCTTTCTTT,CASSLPGGAFRNTEAFF
NA,13,TRBV6-5,TRBJ2-7,few,TGTGCCAGCAGTTACTCGTCCTCCTACGAGCAGTACTTC,CASSYSSSYEQYF
NA,14,TRBV9,TRBJ2-1,NA,TGTGCCAGCAGCGTAGGGCAGGGATACAATGAGCAGTTCTTC,CASSVGQGYNEQFF
NA,21,TRBV7-9,TRBJ2-6,few,TGTGCCAGCAGCCCCCCTGCCGGACTATCGGTCACTATCTCTGGGGCCAACGTCCTGACTTTC,CASSPPAGLSVTISGANVLTF
TRBD1,15,TRBV11-2,TRBJ1-2,NA,TGTGCCAGCAGCTTGACCGGGACAGACAGTGGGGGCTACACCTTC,CASSLTGTDSGGYTF
NA,12,TRBV27,TRBJ1-1,many,TGTGCCAGCAGGGAAGGGGGGACTGAAGCTTTCTTT,CASREGGTEAFF
TRBD2,15,TRBV28,TRBJ2-5,NA,TGTGCCAGCAGTGCCCTAGCGGGGGGGGGAGAGACCCAGTACTTC,CASSALAGGGETQYF
TRBD1,17,TRBV7-2,TRBJ2-2,many,TGTGCCAGCAGCTTAGACTGGACAGGGGTAAACACCGGGGAGCTGTTTTTT,CASSLDWTGVNTGELFF
NA,13,TRBV7-9,TRBJ2-5,many,TGTGCCAGCGGGACGGTGTCGGGAGAGACCCAGTACTTC,CASGTVSGETQYF
TRBD1,15,TRBV28,TRBJ1-4,NA,TGTGCCAGCACCAAGGGACAGGCTCGTAATGAAAAACTGTTTTTT,CASTKGQARNEKLFF
TRBD2,16,TRBV12-3/TRBV12-4,TRBJ2-1,few,TGTGCCAGCAGTTTTAATCTAGCGGGGGCCCACAATGAGCAGTTCTTC,CASSFNLAGAHNEQFF
NA,11,TRBV4-1,TRBJ2-1,NA,TGCGCCAGCAGCCAAGACACTGAGCAGTTCTTC,CASSQDTEQFF
NA,15,TRBV12-3/TRBV12-4,TRBJ1-2,NA,TGTGCCAGCAGTTTTTGGGGGAAGGGCAACTATGGCTACACCTTC,CASSFWGKGNYGYTF
NA,13,TRBV27,TRBJ2-1,NA,TGTGCCAGCAGTTTATCCCACTGGGATGAGCAGTTCTTC,CASSLSHWDEQFF
NA,14,TRBV3-1,TRBJ1-5,many,TGTGCCAGCAGCCAAACGGGGTACAATCAGCCCCAGCATTTT,CASSQTGYNQPQHF
NA,15,TRBV19,TRBJ1-1,many,TGTGCCAGTAGGCCCAACGGGGGGCTGTACACTGAAGCTTTCTTT,CASRPNGGLYTEAFF
NA,13,TRBV7-9,TRBJ2-2,few,TGTGCCAGCAGCTTAGTGGGAGACGGGGAGCTGTTTTTT,CASSLVGDGELFF
TRBD2,14,TRBV3-1,TRBJ2-5,NA,TGTGCCAGCAGCCATCCTAGCGGGGACGGGACCCAGTACTTC,CASSHPSGDGTQYF
TRBD2,14,TRBV12-3/TRBV12-4,TRBJ2-1,many,TGTGCCAGCAGTTTTGCTAGCGGGGACAATGAGCAGTTCTTC,CASSFASGDNEQFF
NA,13,TRBV28,TRBJ1-5,few,TGTGCCAGCAGTTTCATAGGCGGTAAGCCCCAGCATTTT,CASSFIGGKPQHF
NA,11,TRBV2,TRBJ2-5,NA,TGTGCCAGCAGTGACTTGGAGACCCAGTACTTC,CASSDLETQYF
NA,16,TRBV4-1,TRBJ2-5,NA,TGCGCCAGCAGCCAGGAAGGACAAGTGAACCAAGAGACCCAGTACTTC,CASSQEGQVNQETQYF
NA,13,TRBV7-9,TRBJ2-5,NA,TGTGCCAGCCGCAGGGGCCTCCAAGAGACCCAGTACTTC,CASRRGLQETQYF
NA,15,TRBV4-1,TRBJ1-6,few,TGCGCCAGCAGCCAAGGCATAGCAACGGGGGAACCCCTCCACTTT,CASSQGIATGEPLHF
NA,10,TRBV2,TRBJ2-3,few,TGTGCCTCGAGGGGGGATACGCAGTATTTT,CASRGDTQYF
TRBD1,18,TRBV15,TRBJ2-3,NA,TGTGCCACCAGCAGAGGACAGGGGACTCGGTCTAGCACAGATACGCAGTATTTT,CATSRGQGTRSSTDTQYF
NA,15,TRBV28,TRBJ2-1,few,TGTGCCAGCAGTTTAGCACTTTTATCCTACAATGAGCAGTTCTTC,CASSLALLSYNEQFF
NA,15,TRBV7-8,TRBJ1-1,many,TGTGCCAGCAGCTTATATACGGATTGGAACACTGAAGCTTTCTTT,CASSLYTDWNTEAFF
NA,16,TRBV7-2,TRBJ2-1,NA,TGTGCCAGCAGCTTAGGTTGGGGAGCCCCCTACAATGAGCAGTTCTTC,CASSLGWGAPYNEQFF
NA,14,TRBV12-3/TRBV12-4,TRBJ1-4,NA,TGTGCCAGCAGTTTTGGAGGGGCCGCAGAAAAACTGTTTTTT,CASSFGGAAEKLFF
NA,12,TRBV6-6,TRBJ2-7,NA,TGTGCCAGCCTCGCCAGCCCCTACGAGCAGTACTTC,CASLASPYEQYF
NA,15,TRBV7-6,TRBJ2-2,NA,TGTGCCAGCAGCCAGGGACGGGGGGCCACCGAGGAGCTGTTTTTT,CASSQGRGATEELFF
TRBD1,15,TRBV7-9,TRBJ1-2,few,TGTGCCAGCAGCGCCACAGGGGGCGAGGACTATGGCTACACCTTC,CASSATGGEDYGYTF
TRBD1,15,TRBV28,TRBJ2-7,few,TGTGCCAGCAGTTTTACGGGACAGACCCCCTACGAGCAGTACTTC,CASSFTGQTPYEQYF
NA,15,TRBV12-3/TRBV12-4,TRBJ2-2,NA,TGTGCCAGCAGTTTGTACGCTGAGTACACCGGGGAGCTGTTTTTT,CASSLYAEYTGELFF
NA,16,TRBV7-6,TRBJ1-6,NA,TGTGCCAGCAGCTTAGGCCCCGTCGGGGGCGGTTCACCCCTCCACTTT,CASSLGPVGGGSPLHF
TRBD1,15,TRBV6-6,TRBJ1-5,NA,TGTGCCAGCAGTTACGGGACAGGACTCAATCAGCCCCAGCATTTT,CASSYGTGLNQPQHF
NA,12,TRBV29-1,TRBJ1-2,few,TGCAGCGTTGAGCAGGGGCTGGATGGCTACACCTTC,CSVEQGLDGYTF
NA,16,TRBV10-3,TRBJ1-5,NA,TGTGCCAAGGCCGGTAGGTCCGGGTATAGCAATCAGCCCCAGCATTTT,CAKAGRSGYSNQPQHF